One and the same sample provided the 22 T cell receptor beta chains below, sequenced in a study of T cell changes during pregnancy in multiple sclerosis. The repertoire was sequenced with immunoSEQ multiplex PCR; TCRdb's copy has only in-frame clones and lacks some. Among 78,000 or so clones listed, 92% were seen once. Sequencing was performed on peripheral blood, taken before pregnancy. Source of these receptors: a female donor with multiple sclerosis, enrolled in a pregnancy study.

The J gene is TRBJ2-7, the V gene TRBV11-1, with TRBD1 as a possible D gene (5 bases). V dropped 5 bases and J dropped 3 bases, with 17 bases sitting between them. Germline V gives CDR1 SGHAT, CDR2 FQDESV (reference sequence). The CDR3 contains 15 residues. CDR3 residues: CASSPGRTILYEQYF. Here the CDR3 DNA reads TGTGCCAGCAGCCCTGGGCGGACAATCCTCTACGAGCAGTACTTC.

J is TRBJ2-3 and V is TRBV18; TRBD2 matches at 14 bases. The germline V gene encodes CDR1 KGHSH and CDR2 LQKENI. There are 17 residues in the CDR3. The junction had 8 bases not matched to a gene; V was cut back by 4 bases and J by 5 bases. In nucleotides, the CDR3 is TGTGCCAGCTCACTAATCGGGACTAGCGGGGGAAGAGATACGCAGTATTTT. Amino acids: CASSLIGTSGGRDTQYF. The full variable domain, rest sourced from reference TRBV18 and TRBJ2-3, is NAGVMQNPRHLVRRRGQEARLRCSPMKGHSHVYWYRQLPEEGLKFMVYLQKENIIDESGMPKERFSAEFPKEGPSILRIQQVVRGDSAAYFCASSLIGTSGGRDTQYFGPGTRLTVL.

The chain carries TRBV25-1 and TRBJ1-1; D perhaps matches TRBD1 (6 bases). Between the trimmed V and J ends, which lost 4 bases and 5 bases, there was a span of 17 bases. The CDR3 is made up of 15 amino acids. CDR1 and CDR2 (germline): MGHDK, SYGVNS. CDR3 nucleotides: TGTGCCAGCAGTGCCCATAAGGGGGTGGGGACTGAAGCTTTCTTT. As protein: CASSAHKGVGTEAFF.

This chain joins TRBV10-2 and TRBJ2-7; 8 bases line up with TRBD1. Per the germline V gene, CDR1 is WSHSY and CDR2 is SAAADI. V shed 6 bases, J shed 4 bases, and the junction held 8 bases outside the gene matches. The CDR3 is 14 amino acids. CDR3: CASRTGTGVYEQYF. The CDR3 DNA sequence: TGCGCCAGCAGGACCGGGACAGGCGTGTACGAGCAGTACTTC.

The chain recombines TRBV9 with TRBJ2-1; a weak D match, TRBD1 (5 bases). The CDR3 loop spans 13 amino acids. CDR1 and CDR2 from the germline V gene are SGDLS and YYNGEE. The V and J ends lost 3 bases and 9 bases respectively, with 13 bases between them. DNA for the CDR3: TGTGCCAGCAGCGCGCAGCCCCAGGGTGAGCAGTTCTTC. It is translated as CASSAQPQGEQFF.

On this clone itself: A read error may produce the germline difference seen at one junction end. This sequence joins TRBV7-7 and TRBJ2-5; TRBD1 is a possible D gene (6 bases). The germline V gene has CDR1 SSHAT and CDR2 FNYEAQ (reference sequence). CDR3 length: 15 residues. This chain's CDR3 is CASSVEQGPVETQYF. CDR3 nucleotide sequence: TGTGCTAGCAGCGTTGAACAGGGACCGGTGGAGACCCAGTACTTC.

This clone has only one observation. The chain is built from TRBV27 and TRBJ2-1; possibly TRBD2 for D (6 bases). Deletions cut 3 bases from V and 0 bases from J, with 6 bases between. CDR3 length: 14 amino acids. Germline CDR1 and CDR2: MNHEY and SMNVEV (reference sequence). The DNA of the CDR3 is TGTGCCAGCAGTTTCGGGGGCTCCTACAATGAGCAGTTCTTC. This encodes CASSFGGSYNEQFF.

The chain carries TRBV7-9 and TRBJ2-7; D might be TRBD2 (5 bases). The CDR3 spans 14 residues. Trimming removed 7 bases from V and 5 bases from J, with 18 bases in between. Germline V gene lookup returns CDR1 SEHNR and CDR2 FQNEAQ (reference sequence). The CDR3 sequence: CASTPRDLVHEQYF. The CDR3 DNA reads TGTGCCAGCACCCCCCGGGATCTTGTCCACGAGCAGTACTTC.

The sample holds one count of this clone. The genes are TRBV30 and TRBJ1-1, with D possibly matching TRBD1 (6 bases). Looked up from germline, CDR1 is GTSNPN and CDR2 is SVGIG (reference sequence). This CDR3 has 17 residues. V lost 0 bases to trimming and J lost 0 bases, with 17 bases between them. The CDR3 DNA sequence: TGTGCCTGGAGTGTACCGCCAGGGGTTTTGATGAACACTGAAGCTTTCTTT. It yields the protein CAWSVPPGVLMNTEAFF.

This clone appeared a single time. The gene calls are TRBV4-2 and TRBJ2-3, with TRBD2 matching over 8 bases. V lost 1 base, J lost 1 base, and 7 bases stayed unmatched. Germline lookup yields CDR1 LGHNA and CDR2 YNFKEQ. The CDR3 sequence is 17 residues long. The CDR3 sequence: CASSQVVGRGGTDTQYF. The CDR3 DNA reads TGTGCCAGCAGCCAAGTTGTCGGGCGGGGGGGCACAGATACGCAGTATTTT.

This chain links TRBV6-6 with TRBJ2-7, with D tentatively TRBD1 (6 bases). The CDR3 is made up of 16 amino acids. Germline values: CDR1 MNHNY, CDR2 SVGAGI (reference sequence). The V end lost 0 bases, the J end lost 2 bases, and 14 bases lay between the germline ends. The CDR3 DNA reads TGTGCCAGCAGTTACTCTCCGGGGCAGGGGACCTACGAGCAGTACTTC. Protein: CASSYSPGQGTYEQYF.

The chain employs TRBV30 and TRBJ1-1, with TRBD1 matching 12 bases. Looked up from germline, CDR1 is GTSNPN and CDR2 is SVGIG (reference sequence). Unmatched junction bases numbered 11, after V lost 5 bases and J lost 10 bases. The CDR3 has 14 residues. CDR3 sequence (DNA): TGTGCCTGGTCTTACAACCGGGACAGGGGGCGAGCTTTCTTT. Its translation is CAWSYNRDRGRAFF.

V is TRBV15 and J is TRBJ2-7, with D possibly TRBD1 on 7 matching bases. CDR3 length: 16 residues. CDR1 and CDR2 from the germline V gene are LNHNV and YYDKDF (reference sequence). Trimming pared 1 base from V and 2 bases from J, leaving 15 bases between. The CDR3 reads CATSRGMEGAPYEQYF. CDR3 coding DNA: TGTGCCACCAGCAGAGGCATGGAGGGGGCGCCCTACGAGCAGTACTTC.

The CDR3: CASTPASNTGELFF. The CDR3 coding sequence is TGTGCCAGCACCCCCGCGTCGAACACCGGGGAGCTGTTTTTT. The chain uses TRBV6-4 and TRBJ2-2, with no clear D. With 7 bases removed from V and 0 bases from J, the gap between germline ends came to 9 bases. This CDR3 is built from 14 residues. From germline, CDR1 is MRHNA and CDR2 SNTAGT.

The chain recombines TRBV11-3 with TRBJ2-1; maybe TRBD1 (6 bases). The CDR3 has 15 residues. The germline gives CDR1 SGHNT, CDR2 YENEEA. Between the trimmed V and J ends, which lost 5 bases and 0 bases, there was a span of 11 bases. The CDR3 sequence is CASSPGQNSYNEQFF. As DNA, the CDR3 is TGTGCCAGCAGCCCGGGACAAAACTCCTACAATGAGCAGTTCTTC.

The chain has TRBV15 and TRBJ2-3; maybe TRBD1 (7 bases). V was pared by 1 base and J by 5 bases, with 16 bases between. The CDR3 extends over 16 amino acids. Germline V CDR1 and CDR2: LNHNV, YYDKDF (reference sequence). CDR3 in amino acids: CATSRAGGRRVDTQYF. Here the CDR3 DNA reads TGTGCCACCAGCAGAGCAGGGGGGCGCCGTGTAGATACGCAGTATTTT.

The CDR3 sequence: CATSRVPSGGARFNEQFF. DNA of the CDR3: TGTGCCACCAGCAGAGTCCCTAGCGGGGGGGCCCGTTTCAATGAGCAGTTCTTC. The chain employs TRBV15 and TRBJ2-1; 12 bases match TRBD2. Germline lookup yields CDR1 LNHNV and CDR2 YYDKDF (reference sequence). V was pared by 1 base and J by 6 bases, with 10 bases of the junction left unmatched. CDR3 length: 18 amino acids.

This rearrangement joins TRBV5-1 to TRBJ2-3; D is perhaps TRBD2 (5 bases). Deletions cut 0 bases from V and 0 bases from J, with 17 bases between. The CDR3 contains 18 residues. Germline V CDR1 and CDR2: SGHRS, YFSETQ. CDR3 in DNA: TGCGCCAGCAGCTTGGCCGAGGTGGTGGGGAGTAGCACAGATACGCAGTATTTT. Translating gives CASSLAEVVGSSTDTQYF.

The gene calls are TRBV30 and TRBJ1-5, with 7 bases that match TRBD1. CDR3 size: 18 residues. J lost 0 bases, V lost 1 base, and 12 bases had no gene match. Germline V lookup: CDR1 GTSNPN, CDR2 SVGIG (reference sequence). This CDR3 reads CAWSGYPGTDYSNQPQHF. The CDR3 DNA reads TGTGCCTGGAGTGGTTACCCCGGGACAGATTATAGCAATCAGCCCCAGCATTTT. The full variable domain, its missing parts supplied by reference TRBV30 and TRBJ1-5, is SQTIHQWPATLVQPVGSPLSLECTVEGTSNPNLYWYRQAAGRGLQLLFYSVGIGQISSEVPQNLSASRPQDRQFILSSKKLLLSDSGFYLCAWSGYPGTDYSNQPQHFGDGTRLSIL.

The rearrangement uses TRBV28 and TRBJ2-3; D is unclear. Germline-derived CDR1 and CDR2 are MDHEN and SYDVKM. The length of the CDR3 is 12 residues. V was pared by 5 bases and J by 2 bases, with 5 bases between. CDR3 sequence reads: CASSPSTDTQYF. The DNA for the CDR3 is TGTGCCAGCAGTCCGTCCACAGATACGCAGTATTTT.

The chain combines TRBV19 with TRBJ2-7; the match to TRBD1 covers 9 bases. The V gene end was trimmed by 5 bases and the J gene end by 3 bases; junction bases not matched to a gene: 8. This CDR3 spans 15 amino acids. The germline V gene encodes CDR1 LNHDA and CDR2 SQIVND (reference sequence). CDR3 region: CASSSPGQGDYEQYF. The CDR3 DNA follows: TGTGCCAGTAGTTCACCGGGACAGGGAGACTACGAGCAGTACTTC.

This chain connects TRBV11-3 to TRBJ2-1, with D tentatively TRBD2 (5 bases). Trimming left V 8 bases short and J 14 bases short, with 22 bases between. The CDR3 loop spans 13 amino acids. CDR1 and CDR2 from the germline V gene are SGHNT and YENEEA. The CDR3 loop reads CASGDDTTSGKFF. The CDR3 coding sequence is TGTGCCAGCGGCGATGACACTACAAGCGGAAAGTTCTTC.